The 5 T cell receptor beta chains below all came from one sample that was sequenced in a study of shared clonotypes between healthy human individuals. The data were produced by immunoSEQ multiplex PCR, yet TCRdb's version contains in-frame clones alone and is incomplete. This sample yields hundreds of thousands of clones, of which approximately 97% are seen a single time; 0.045% to 0.07% belongs to the top ten. Sequences were obtained from naive CD4+ T cells sorted from blood. Subset described: CD45RA+ positively selected. The receptors here all came from a woman aged 30 to 39 in good health.

This clone was seen a single time. This rearrangement joins TRBV6-5 to TRBJ1-2; TRBD1 matches 10 bases. The V segment lost 6 bases and the J segment 6 bases; nucleotides outside the gene matches: 7. The V gene's germline CDR1 is MNHEY and CDR2 SVGAGI. The CDR3 extends over 14 amino acids. CDR3 DNA: TGTGCCAGCAGCTCCGGGACAGGGGTGGATGGCTACACCTTC. Residues: CASSSGTGVDGYTF.

The gene calls are TRBV7-3 and TRBJ2-1; 9 bases map to TRBD2. The CDR3 runs to 17 residues. CDR1 is SGHTA and CDR2 is FQGTGA in the germline V gene. With 2 bases clipped from V and 7 bases from J, the junction kept 12 bases outside the gene matches. The CDR3 spells CASSLSSAREGRNEQFF. DNA of the CDR3: TGTGCCAGCAGCTTATCTTCTGCGCGGGAGGGCAGAAATGAGCAGTTCTTC.

The chain has TRBV10-1 and TRBJ2-5, with D possibly TRBD2 on 5 matching bases. The CDR3 consists of 13 residues. CDR1 is WNHNN and CDR2 is SYGVQD in the germline V gene (reference sequence). Trimming shortened V by 5 bases and J by 3 bases, and 10 bases separated the two germline ends. The CDR3 sequence is CASSIDGEETQYF. The CDR3 DNA reads TGCGCCAGCAGTATCGACGGGGAAGAGACCCAGTACTTC.

The chain carries TRBV27 and TRBJ2-2, with a tentative D call TRBD1 (6 bases). Germline V gene data show CDR1 as MNHEY and CDR2 as SMNVEV (reference sequence). CDR3 size: 16 residues. The V end was cut by 6 bases, the J end by 3 bases, with 17 bases between. Here the CDR3 DNA reads TGTGCCAGCAGAGGGTCGGACAGCCCGCACACCGGGGAGCTGTTTTTT. Its translation is CASRGSDSPHTGELFF.

For this clone: One junction end disagrees with the germline gene, perhaps due to a read error. V and J are TRBV28 and TRBJ2-7; 7 bases line up with TRBD1. The CDR3 sequence is 11 residues long. CDR1 and CDR2 (germline): MDHEN, SYDVKM. The chain's CDR3 is CGTASSYEQYF. The CDR3 region has the DNA TGCGGGACAGCGAGCTCCTACGAGCAGTACTTC.